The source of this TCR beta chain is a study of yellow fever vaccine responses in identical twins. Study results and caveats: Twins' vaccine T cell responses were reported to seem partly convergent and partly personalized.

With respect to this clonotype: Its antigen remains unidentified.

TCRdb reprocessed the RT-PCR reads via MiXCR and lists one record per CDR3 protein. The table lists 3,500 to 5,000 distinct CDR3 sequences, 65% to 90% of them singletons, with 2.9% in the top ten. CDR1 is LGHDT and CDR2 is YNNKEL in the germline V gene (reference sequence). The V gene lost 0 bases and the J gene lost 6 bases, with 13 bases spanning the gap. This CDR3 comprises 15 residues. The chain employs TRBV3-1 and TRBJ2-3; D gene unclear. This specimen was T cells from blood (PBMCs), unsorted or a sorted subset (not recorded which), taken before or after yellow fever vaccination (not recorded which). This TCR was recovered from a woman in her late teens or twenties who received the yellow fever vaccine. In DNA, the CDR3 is TGTGCCAGCAGCCAAGATCTTCTATCCGGCGATACGCAGTATTTT. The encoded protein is CASSQDLLSGDTQYF.